The clone carrying this TCR beta chain turned up a few times. Its antigen is not known. This entry comes from a study of OX40 agonist ivuxolimab in advanced cancers. Study in general: The study treated patients with ivuxolimab, an agonistic anti-OX40 (CD134) antibody.

Libraries were prepared by immunoSEQ multiplex PCR; TCRdb keeps only in-frame clonotypes and omits some of them. This table holds tens of thousands of clones, around 89% found once. Study outcomes and limitations: Specificity for antigen went undetermined in the expanded peripheral T cells.

In germline, CDR1 is PRHDT, CDR2 FYEKMQ (reference sequence). J was trimmed by 5 bases and V by 0 bases; bases with no gene match: 8. This CDR3 is 16 amino acids long. Samples of blood were obtained at baseline, on cycle 4 day 1, and on cycle 7 day 1. V usage is TRBV13 and J usage is TRBJ1-2, with 8 bases identical to TRBD1. This sequence originates from an adult with an advanced solid tumor such as melanoma, head and neck, liver or kidney cancer. The source was CD4+ or CD8+ T cells sorted from blood, collected in a trial of the OX40 agonist ivuxolimab. CDR3 protein: CASSLGGTGGGYGYTF. The CDR3 nucleotides read TGTGCCAGCAGCTTAGGTGGCACAGGGGGTGGATATGGCTACACCTTC.